Below, 17 T cell receptor beta chains from the same sample are listed, as sequenced in a study of identical twins. TCRdb analysed the 5' RACE reads with MiXCR anew, one entry per CDR3 protein. This sample has 600,000 to 700,000 distinct CDR3 sequences, with around 20% found just once. The data were also submitted as part of a second study, on T cells expressing NK-cell markers.

Sequenced sample: PBMCs. These receptors all stem from a woman between 18 and 29 years old in good health.

This clonotype was seen repeatedly, ten times or more. V and J are TRBV20-1 and TRBJ1-1, with D perhaps matching TRBD1 (6 bases). CDR3 length equals 13 residues. Trimming took 6 bases from V and 0 from J, leaving 11 bases between them. Germline assignment: CDR1 DFQATT and CDR2 SNEGSKA (reference sequence). CDR3 protein: CSARDTLNTEAFF. The CDR3, as DNA: TGCAGTGCCCGGGACACCCTGAACACTGAAGCTTTCTTT.

V gene TRBV6-1 combines with J gene TRBJ2-2; D is possibly TRBD1 (5 bases). V lost 6 bases, J lost 0 bases, and 8 bases lay in between. Germline V gives CDR1 MNHNS, CDR2 SASEGT. The CDR3 totals 14 residues. The DNA for the CDR3 is TGTGCCAGCAGCAGGGAAGCGAACACCGGGGAGCTGTTTTTT. Translated, it gives CASSREANTGELFF.

In this sample, this clonotype turned up a few times. This sequence joins TRBV29-1 and TRBJ2-1; weak D call: TRBD1 (5 bases). CDR3 size: 13 residues. Germline CDR1 is SQVTM and CDR2 is ANQGSEA. V lost 4 bases to trimming and J lost 3 bases, with 10 bases between them. The CDR3 loop reads CSVGTLDYNEQFF. In nucleotides, the CDR3 is TGCAGCGTTGGGACACTCGACTACAATGAGCAGTTCTTC.

This chain links TRBV20-1 with TRBJ2-2; 7 bases are a match to TRBD1. Germline V gives CDR1 DFQATT, CDR2 SNEGSKA (reference sequence). Unmatched junction bases numbered 8, after V lost 6 bases and J lost 1 base. The CDR3 is 15 residues long. CDR3 nucleotides: TGCAGTGCACTCAGGACAGGCCTGAACACCGGGGAGCTGTTTTTT. Its translation is CSALRTGLNTGELFF.

The chain recombines TRBV4-2 with TRBJ2-1; 10 bases align to TRBD1. The CDR3 consists of 15 residues. With V trimmed by 5 bases and J by 6 bases, 7 bases remained unmatched. In germline, CDR1 is LGHNA, CDR2 YNFKEQ. The CDR3: CASSKTGGGLNEQFF. CDR3 DNA: TGTGCCAGCAGCAAGACAGGGGGCGGGCTCAATGAGCAGTTCTTC.

The chain couples TRBV25-1 to TRBJ1-2, with a possible D match to TRBD1 (6 bases). With 10 bases removed from V and 4 bases from J, the gap between germline ends came to 10 bases. Germline CDR1 is MGHDK and CDR2 is SYGVNS. The CDR3 extends over 11 amino acids. The CDR3 sequence: CANPDSYGYTF. In DNA, the CDR3 is TGTGCCAACCCGGACAGCTATGGCTACACCTTC.

The rearrangement joins TRBV6-2 or TRBV6-3 to TRBJ2-7; 9 bases align to TRBD2. From germline, CDR1 is MNHEY and CDR2 SVGEGT. The CDR3 consists of 14 residues. V gave up 7 bases and J gave up 1 base; unmatched junction bases: 5. CDR3 DNA sequence: TGTGCCAGCAACCGACTAGCGGTATCCTACGAGCAGTACTTC. It codes for CASNRLAVSYEQYF.

The chain joins TRBV20-1 to TRBJ2-7; 9 positions agree with TRBD2. Germline CDR1 and CDR2: DFQATT and SNEGSKA (reference sequence). CDR3 length equals 16 residues. J gave up 0 bases and V 4 bases, and 10 bases lay outside the gene matches. CDR3 DNA sequence: TGCAGTGCTATCCCCCGGACTAGCGCTAGCTCCTACGAGCAGTACTTC. It specifies CSAIPRTSASSYEQYF.

This clonotype came up once. Germline is not matched at one junction end, which may reflect a read error. The rearrangement joins TRBV2 to TRBJ2-2; D is unresolved. This CDR3 region has 13 residues. Germline assignment: CDR1 SNHLY and CDR2 FYNNEI. The CDR3 nucleotides are TGTGCCAGCTGGTTCCCCGGCACCGTGGAGCTGTTTTTT. Translation: CASWFPGTVELFF.

The chain uses TRBV12-3 or TRBV12-4 and TRBJ2-3, with D perhaps assigned TRBD1 or TRBD2 (5 bases each). The CDR3 has 11 amino acids. Trimming removed 4 bases from V and 14 bases from J, with 13 bases in between. This CDR3 reads CASSSGPGTYF. The CDR3 DNA sequence: TGTGCCAGCAGTTCCGGACCAGGGACGTATTTT.

This clonotype was detected only a few times. The rearrangement uses TRBV11-3 and TRBJ2-1; possible D gene TRBD2, 7 bases. This CDR3 has 16 residues. The germline V gene encodes CDR1 SGHNT and CDR2 YENEEA. The V gene lost 7 bases and the J gene lost 0 bases, with 16 bases spanning the gap. The CDR3 spells CASTPGGWGSYNEQFF. CDR3 DNA: TGTGCCAGCACCCCGGGGGGCTGGGGCTCCTACAATGAGCAGTTCTTC.

The rearrangement uses TRBV12-5 and TRBJ1-2; D gene ambiguous. This CDR3 comprises 15 residues. Germline CDR1 and CDR2: LGHNT and FRNRAP. The V end lost 5 bases, the J end lost 3 bases, and 16 bases lay between the germline ends. The CDR3 DNA sequence: TGTGCTAGTGGTCCCCCTGAGGGAGGGTACTATGGCTACACCTTC. Protein product: CASGPPEGGYYGYTF. The full variable domain, rest sourced from reference TRBV12-5 and TRBJ1-2, is DARVTQTPRHKVTEMGQEVTMRCQPILGHNTVFWYRQTMMQGLELLAYFRNRAPLDDSGMPKDRFSAEMPDATLATLKIQPSEPRDSAVYFCASGPPEGGYYGYTFGSGTRLTVV.

V gene TRBV6-2 or TRBV6-3 combines with J gene TRBJ2-7; D possibly corresponds to TRBD1 (6 bases). The CDR3 runs 15 residues. Germline CDR1 MNHEY, CDR2 SVGEGT. V dropped 6 bases and J dropped 4 bases, with 19 bases sitting between them. The CDR3 is CASRGHAGIQYEQYF. CDR3 nucleotides: TGTGCCAGCAGGGGACATGCAGGAATTCAATACGAGCAGTACTTC.

This clonotype came up many times. Germline is not matched at one junction end, which may reflect a read error. The V and J genes are TRBV5-1 and TRBJ2-5; D call uncertain. In germline, CDR1 is SGHRS, CDR2 YFSETQ. CDR3 length: 11 residues. CDR3 protein: CASSFEETQYF. CDR3 DNA sequence: TGTGCCAGCAGCTTTGAAGAGACCCAGTACTTC.

The chain carries TRBV24-1 and TRBJ2-1, with 7 positions matching TRBD2. The trim removed 2 bases at V and 7 bases at J, leaving 7 bases unmatched. There are 15 residues in the CDR3. Per germline, CDR1 KGHDR and CDR2 SFDVKD. In nucleotides, the CDR3 is TGTGCCACCAGTGATTCGAAGGGGAGGGGTAATGAGCAGTTCTTC. This sequence encodes CATSDSKGRGNEQFF.

This clonotype was detected many times. The rearrangement links TRBV20-1 to TRBJ2-1; D unresolved. CDR1 is DFQATT and CDR2 is SNEGSKA in the germline V gene (reference sequence). The CDR3 is made up of 15 amino acids. Trimming stripped 1 base from V and 0 bases from J, with 10 bases between. This CDR3 is CSARVGWASYNEQFF. CDR3 nucleotide sequence: TGCAGTGCTAGAGTAGGGTGGGCCTCCTACAATGAGCAGTTCTTC.

This clonotype was found a few times. The chain recombines TRBV20-1 with TRBJ2-3; D remains unclear. The CDR3 runs 13 residues. CDR1 and CDR2 from the germline V gene are DFQATT and SNEGSKA (reference sequence). CDR3 region: CRTRKAVTDTQYF. CDR3 nucleotide sequence: TGCAGAACCCGGAAGGCCGTCACAGATACGCAGTATTTT.